The 25 T cell receptor beta chains below come from one sample, sequenced in a study of blood T cell repertoires in COVID-19. Sequencing was performed with immunoSEQ multiplex PCR; in TCRdb, only in-frame clones are kept and a portion is missing. The sample has under 350,000 clones; approximately 90% are singletons. The specimen sequenced was peripheral blood. All receptors derive from a man in his forties with acute or convalescent COVID-19.

V usage is TRBV19 and J usage is TRBJ2-1, with TRBD1 matching 8 bases. Germline V gene lookup returns CDR1 LNHDA and CDR2 SQIVND (reference sequence). This CDR3 contains 13 residues. The V gene end was trimmed by 6 bases and the J gene end by 11 bases; junction bases not matched to a gene: 9. CDR3 residues: CASSVTGVEKQFF. The CDR3 DNA sequence: TGTGCCAGTAGCGTGACAGGGGTGGAAAAGCAGTTCTTC. Combining the CDR3 with reference TRBV19 and TRBJ2-1 gives the whole variable domain DGGITQSPKYLFRKEGQNVTLSCEQNLNHDAMYWYRQDPGQGLRLIYYSQIVNDFQKGDIAEGYSVSREKKESFPLTVTSAQKNPTAFYLCASSVTGVEKQFFGPGTRLTVL.

The chain uses TRBV7-2 and TRBJ1-6, with 7 bases that match TRBD1. The germline gives CDR1 SGHTA, CDR2 FQGNSA. CDR3 length: 16 residues. Trimming cost V 4 bases and J 3 bases; bases outside gene matches: 6. The CDR3 coding sequence is TGTGCCAGCAGCTCCAGGACAGGAAACTATAATTCACCCCTCCACTTT. Translating gives CASSSRTGNYNSPLHF. Variable domain in full (rest from reference TRBV7-2 and TRBJ1-6): GAGVSQSPSNKVTEKGKDVELRCDPISGHTALYWYRQSLGQGLEFLIYFQGNSAPDKSGLPSDRFSAERTGGSVSTLTIQRTQQEDSAVYLCASSSRTGNYNSPLHFGNGTRLTVT.

A word on this clone: Other DNA sequences of this sample code for an identical CDR3. V and J are TRBV5-1 and TRBJ2-3, with TRBD2 matching over 9 bases. The J segment lost 5 bases and the V segment lost 0 bases, leaving 4 bases of the junction unmatched. The CDR3 length is 15 residues. CDR1 is SGHRS and CDR2 is YFSETQ in the germline V gene. The CDR3 loop is CASSLEGSGGDTQYF. DNA of the CDR3: TGCGCCAGCAGCTTGGAAGGTAGCGGGGGAGATACGCAGTATTTT.

The rearrangement uses TRBV7-9 and TRBJ2-7; D gene ambiguous. The V and J ends lost 8 bases and 2 bases respectively, with 16 bases between them. CDR1 is SEHNR and CDR2 is FQNEAQ in the germline V gene (reference sequence). This CDR3 contains 14 residues. The CDR3, as DNA: TGTGCCAGCGGCGAGGTGGCCTCAACCTACGAGCAGTACTTC. Protein sequence: CASGEVASTYEQYF.

The CDR3: CASRSLGGDEQFF. CDR3 nucleotides: TGTGCCAGTAGGAGTTTGGGGGGGGATGAGCAGTTCTTC. The chain is built from TRBV19 and TRBJ2-1; 7 nucleotides match TRBD2. The V gene's germline CDR1 is LNHDA and CDR2 SQIVND (reference sequence). The CDR3 has 13 amino acids. Germline trimming cut 6 bases from V and 8 bases from J; bases unmatched to any gene: 7.

The chain links TRBV18 to TRBJ2-2, with a tentative D call TRBD2 (7 bases). V was pared by 6 bases and J by 4 bases, with 15 bases between. The CDR3 is 15 residues long. Per germline, CDR1 KGHSH and CDR2 LQKENI. CDR3 region: CASSLGRGLTGELFF. The CDR3 DNA sequence: TGTGCCAGCTCCCTAGGGCGGGGGCTCACCGGGGAGCTGTTTTTT.

This chain uses TRBV11-2 with TRBJ2-5; D is ambiguous. This CDR3 spans 13 amino acids. CDR1 is SGHAT and CDR2 is FQNNGV in the germline V gene. With 5 bases removed from V and 13 bases from J, the gap between germline ends came to 20 bases. In nucleotides, the CDR3 is TGTGCCAGCAGCCCATCGGTGCAGGCCTCCCCGTACTTC. Translating it yields CASSPSVQASPYF.

The chain couples TRBV10-3 to TRBJ2-7; possibly TRBD2 for D (6 bases). The germline gives CDR1 ENHRY, CDR2 SYGVKD. The CDR3 totals 14 residues. The V gene lost 2 bases and the J gene lost 0 bases, with 8 bases spanning the gap. CDR3 coding DNA: TGTGCCATCAGTGAGGGAGGGTTCTCCTACGAGCAGTACTTC. This translates into CAISEGGFSYEQYF.

This clone turned up a few times. The rearrangement links TRBV2 to TRBJ2-3; possibly TRBD1 for D (5 bases). This CDR3 is 13 amino acids long. CDR1 SNHLY and CDR2 FYNNEI come from the germline V gene. V lost 6 bases to trimming and J lost 8 bases, with 15 bases between them. The CDR3 is CASSLLGQATQYF. CDR3 DNA: TGTGCCAGCAGCCTGTTGGGGCAAGCTACGCAGTATTTT.

The V and J genes are TRBV24-1 and TRBJ2-2; possible D gene TRBD1, 5 bases. V was pared by 10 bases and J by 3 bases, with 8 bases between. The CDR3 covers 12 residues. Germline lookup yields CDR1 KGHDR and CDR2 SFDVKD. The CDR3 bases are TGTGCCACAGGGGCCGACACCGGGGAGCTGTTTTTT. This gives the protein CATGADTGELFF.

V and J are TRBV21-1 and TRBJ2-4; the table's D call TRBD1 went unverified against the DNA. TRBV21-1 is a recognized pseudogene. The CDR3 covers 14 residues. This chain's CDR3 is CASRQPPRGNIQYF. CDR3 DNA: TGTGCCAGCCGACAGCCTCCAAGGGGAAACATTCAGTACTTC.

This clone was seen a few times. The gene calls are TRBV6-5 and TRBJ1-1, with 11 bases lining up with TRBD1. With V trimmed by 7 bases and J by 3 bases, 7 bases remained unmatched. CDR3 length equals 15 residues. Germline loops: CDR1 MNHEY, CDR2 SVGAGI. The CDR3 region has the DNA TGTGCCAGCAACGGACAGGGGGCGCGAGACACTGAAGCTTTCTTT. Translation gives CASNGQGARDTEAFF.

The chain employs TRBV6-2 or TRBV6-3 and TRBJ1-6; TRBD1 agrees at 8 bases. The CDR3 is 14 amino acids. The trim removed 6 bases at V and 10 bases at J, leaving 8 bases unmatched. The germline V gene encodes CDR1 MNHEY and CDR2 SVGEGT. The CDR3 reads CASSLTDRESPLHF. DNA of the CDR3: TGTGCCAGCAGCCTTACGGACAGGGAATCACCCCTCCACTTT.

V gene TRBV10-3 combines with J gene TRBJ1-5; 9 bases line up with TRBD1. The V gene end was trimmed by 0 bases and the J gene end by 0 bases; junction bases not matched to a gene: 12. CDR3 length equals 20 residues. Looked up from germline, CDR1 is ENHRY and CDR2 is SYGVKD. Here the CDR3 reads CAISESHLDRGSNSNQPQHF. CDR3 sequence (DNA): TGTGCCATCAGTGAGTCTCACCTCGACAGGGGGAGTAATAGCAATCAGCCCCAGCATTTT.

The chain combines TRBV5-6 with TRBJ1-3, with 7 bases matching TRBD1. CDR1 is SGHDT and CDR2 is YYEEEE in the germline V gene. After removal of 2 bases from V and 2 bases from J, the junction contained 7 bases not matched to a gene. This CDR3 contains 16 residues. The CDR3 protein is CASSFFDREAGNTIYF. CDR3 DNA sequence: TGTGCCAGCAGCTTTTTTGACAGGGAGGCTGGAAACACCATATATTTT.

This rearrangement joins TRBV10-3 to TRBJ1-2, with 10 bases that match TRBD1. V was pared by 6 bases and J by 0 bases, with 13 bases of the junction left unmatched. CDR1 and CDR2 (germline): ENHRY, SYGVKD. There are 18 residues in the CDR3. In nucleotides, the CDR3 is TGTGCCATCAGGGCCAATCTCCCGGGACAGGGGACTAACTATGGCTACACCTTC. Protein sequence: CAIRANLPGQGTNYGYTF.

V usage is TRBV4-2 and J usage is TRBJ1-1, with a tentative D call TRBD1 (5 bases). CDR1 LGHNA and CDR2 YNFKEQ come from the germline V gene. Trimming stripped 7 bases from V and 5 bases from J, with 17 bases between. The length of the CDR3 is 14 residues. The CDR3 nucleotides are TGTGCCAGCACCCCTAACCGACGGGGGACTGAAGCTTTCTTT. Translating it yields CASTPNRRGTEAFF.

The chain couples TRBV5-6 to TRBJ2-7; D may be TRBD1 (5 bases). This CDR3 contains 16 residues. Deletions cut 4 bases from V and 7 bases from J, with 24 bases between. Germline loops: CDR1 SGHDT, CDR2 YYEEEE. CDR3 DNA: TGTGCCAGCAGCGCCGTTCAGTTCAGGGCCCCGAGGGAGCAGTACTTC. As protein: CASSAVQFRAPREQYF. The full variable domain, rest sourced from reference TRBV5-6 and TRBJ2-7, is DAGVTQSPTHLIKTRGQQVTLRCSPKSGHDTVSWYQQALGQGPQFIFQYYEEEERQRGNFPDRFSGHQFPNYSSELNVNALLLGDSALYLCASSAVQFRAPREQYFGPGTRLTVT.

The rearrangement links TRBV5-1 to TRBJ2-7; a weak D match, TRBD2 (5 bases). Trimming shortened V by 4 bases and J by 0 bases, and 11 bases separated the two germline ends. Germline V gene sequence: CDR1 SGHRS, CDR2 YFSETQ. The CDR3 covers 14 residues. CDR3: CASSLPTSSYEQYF. CDR3 nucleotide sequence: TGCGCCAGCAGCCTTCCTACTAGCTCCTACGAGCAGTACTTC.

The chain links TRBV10-3 to TRBJ2-3, with 9 bases aligning to TRBD1. CDR3 length equals 14 residues. The J segment lost 4 bases and the V segment lost 7 bases, leaving 6 bases of the junction unmatched. The germline V gene encodes CDR1 ENHRY and CDR2 SYGVKD. As DNA, the CDR3 is TGTGCCATCAACCCGGGACAGGGTTCAGATACGCAGTATTTT. It encodes CAINPGQGSDTQYF.

The rearrangement joins TRBV29-1 to TRBJ1-1; D is unresolved. Trimming left V 4 bases short and J 5 bases short, with 8 bases between. Germline values: CDR1 SQVTM, CDR2 ANQGSEA. There are 11 residues in the CDR3. The CDR3 DNA reads as TGCAGCGTTGGACTTGTAACTGAAGCTTTCTTT. This sequence encodes CSVGLVTEAFF.

There are a few counts of this clone. The J gene is TRBJ2-3, the V gene TRBV4-1; D ambiguous. V was pared by 1 base and J by 3 bases, with 20 bases between. Germline CDR1 MGHRA, CDR2 YSYEKL. The CDR3 has 18 residues. Here the CDR3 reads CASSQVRSTARKTDTQYF. In DNA, the CDR3 is TGCGCCAGCAGCCAAGTTCGATCAACAGCCCGCAAAACAGATACGCAGTATTTT.

CDR3 sequence reads: CASSMAPGGTYEQYF. The CDR3 DNA follows: TGTGCCAGTAGTATGGCCCCAGGGGGCACCTACGAGCAGTACTTC. The chain couples TRBV19 to TRBJ2-7; 8 bases match TRBD1. Germline V gene sequence: CDR1 LNHDA, CDR2 SQIVND (reference sequence). The V and J ends lost 3 bases and 2 bases, in that order; junction bases with no gene match: 6. This CDR3 is built from 15 residues.

This clone was counted a few times. The chain combines TRBV27 with TRBJ1-5; weak D call: TRBD1 (6 bases). Germline CDR1 reads MNHEY; CDR2 reads SMNVEV (reference sequence). Trimming cost V 5 bases and J 5 bases, with 10 bases left between them. This CDR3 is 13 amino acids long. The CDR3 DNA is TGTGCCAGCAGTCTCCGACAGGATCAGCCCCAGCATTTT. It yields the protein CASSLRQDQPQHF.

The chain employs TRBV30 and TRBJ1-1, with TRBD1 matching 9 bases. With V trimmed by 4 bases and J by 1 base, 10 bases remained unmatched. Germline lookup yields CDR1 GTSNPN and CDR2 SVGIG (reference sequence). The CDR3 has 16 amino acids. CDR3 protein: CAWIRRPGQGNTEAFF. CDR3 nucleotides: TGTGCCTGGATTCGAAGACCGGGACAGGGGAACACTGAAGCTTTCTTT.